Given below is one TCR beta chain in context. Its antigen is unknown. Base qualities are not at hand, and no much larger clone is one base apart. This sample was included in a study of blood T cell repertoires in COVID-19 (dated by TCRdb to the early 2020s). Looking at the study overall: Collaborator samples came from the United States, Italy and Spain and covered acute and convalescent phases of COVID-19. The prospective study material was composed of cDNA or gDNA derived from T cells, B-cell-depleted T cells, or PBMCs. The dataset comprised deeply sampled blood TCRbeta repertoires from subjects exposed to, actively infected with, or recovered from COVID-19. The repertoires were made available in a free public database intended to serve as a resource for research on the immune response to SARS-CoV-2. Samples came from the ongoing ImmuneRACE study (first 160 participants) plus 1,254 subjects from 6 global collaborators. Nearly every sample came with metadata listing a de-identified subject ID, COVID-19 status, age in years and sex. HLA class I and class II types, where available, came from metadata supplied by the sample provider rather than from assay-based typing.

Results the study describes overall, beyond this receptor: Clinical and demographic metadata were provided uncurated, with the amount varying by source and participant.

The collaborating institutions used their own protocols to collect whole blood in K2EDTA tubes. For TCRbeta analysis, collaborators shipped samples as frozen whole blood, isolated PBMCs, or DNA extracted from either of those sample types. The immunoSEQ Assay, a bias-controlled multiplex PCR, was used to amplify TCRbeta CDR3 regions from genomic DNA. For the original study's pipeline: Within the assay, amplification of reference gene primers was used to estimate how many nucleated cells each sample contained. Sequence reads were collapsed and filtered to measure the absolute abundance of every unique TCRbeta CDR3 rearrangement. For each sample, productive Simpson clonality was calculated by taking the square root of Simpson's diversity index across productive rearrangements. In TCRdb, the immuneACCESS table is reduced to in-frame sequences with V and J assigned. These tables do not hold every clone; where another copy was compared, an unresolved V gene accounts for under half, and the others remain unexplained. V, J and clone size are those of that table, while D and trimming were read from the DNA. The sample table holds 25,000 to 35,000 clones, of which 91% were seen once. The ten largest account for almost 10% of the sample.

The germline V gene encodes CDR1 SGHTA and CDR2 FQGNSA. Trimming accounts for 10 bases at V and 5 bases at J, while the number of junction bases matched to no gene is 18. The CDR3 measures 16 amino acids from cysteine to phenylalanine. The read is trimmed to its CDR3 DNA, 48 bases read in frame from base 1. Material for sequencing was peripheral blood. The receptor was isolated from a human donor with active COVID-19. The donor label of this sample is uncertain. The rearranged chain carries TRBV7-2 and TRBJ2-7, with 9 central nucleotides matching TRBD2. The CDR3 reads CATMPRFRTSDHEQYF. The DNA is as follows: TGTGCCACCATGCCGCGGTTCCGGACTAGCGACCACGAGCAGTACTTC.